The rows below give T cell receptor beta chains drawn from one sample of a study of cytomegalovirus exposure and HLA in healthy donors. Data came from immunoSEQ multiplex PCR; TCRdb stores just in-frame clones and leaves some out. The data contain roughly 120,000 clones, about 80% of them singletons. What was sequenced was PBMCs. The receptors were gathered from a man younger than 40 in good health and CMV-seronegative. Both conserved end residues are part of each CDR3.

TRBJ1-5,TRBV6-6,CASSYSQGNQPQHF
TRBJ2-2,TRBV6-5,CASSYRDRDTGELFF
TRBJ2-7,TRBV28,CASSLSRTSGSSYEQYF
TRBJ2-7,TRBV5-1,CASSLSPGGEQYF
TRBJ1-5,TRBV4-1,CASSPRIFSTYSNQPQNF
TRBJ2-7,TRBV5-1,CASSLASEQYF
TRBJ2-1,TRBV27,CASRTASGRTNEQFF
TRBJ1-1,TRBV19,CASSIGHSNTEAFF
TRBJ2-5,TRBV5-4,CASSFTSGRVQGTQYF
TRBJ2-7,TRBV11-2,CASSLGASGSYEQYF
TRBJ2-1,TRBV10-3,CAISEGGEKVF
TRBJ2-1,TRBV7-9,CASESGLAGGEQFF
TRBJ2-7,TRBV5-1,CASSSNNGQGRSYEQYF
TRBJ2-1,TRBV7-9,CAVLGGKSYNEQFF
TRBJ1-2,TRBV5-1,CASSLGTSSLSGYTF
TRBJ2-5,TRBV27,CASSFMGLAAREAQYF
TRBJ2-7,TRBV14,CASSQDPSSYEQYF
TRBJ1-2,TRBV28,CASSLSLGQGLGYTF
TRBJ2-7,TRBV28,CASKRGTRTYEQYF
TRBJ2-7,TRBV11-3,CASSSSYEQYF
TRBJ2-3,TRBV5-8,CASSLVLAGSFVTDTQYF
TRBJ2-1,TRBV28,CASSGGYSGRGEQFF
TRBJ2-5,TRBV6-8,CASDRGVVETQYF
TRBJ2-3,TRBV9,CASSVISGLAADTQYF
TRBJ2-5,TRBV5-5,CASSLVARDSGGETQYF
TRBJ2-7,TRBV27,CASSLGLAGTHEQYF
TRBJ2-1,TRBV13,CASSLATSVSWDEQFF
TRBJ2-7,TRBV27,CASSLGQAAGEQYF
TRBJ2-2,TRBV30,CAWTQGAGELFF
TRBJ2-7,TRBV9,CASSVAGLGSYEQYF
TRBJ2-1,TRBV6-5,CASSYSALAGDNEQFF
TRBJ1-5,TRBV30,CAWNPQGAQPQHF
TRBJ1-1,TRBV28,CASSSYRGVANTEAFF
TRBJ1-5,TRBV27,CASSSGGQPQHF
TRBJ2-2,TRBV2,CASSVEGVATGELFF
TRBJ2-3,TRBV2,CASRYDTDTDTQYF
TRBJ2-1,TRBV11-2,CASSPPGDEQFF
TRBJ2-7,TRBV7-9,CASTLSTATYEQYF
TRBJ2-3,TRBV21-1,CASSHSRVRSTDTQYF
TRBJ1-1,TRBV18,CASSTKPGQGIEAFF
TRBJ2-7,TRBV27,CASSDGTGGSIEQYF
TRBJ2-3,TRBV25-1,CASSEYRAGGPDTQYF
TRBJ2-1,TRBV11-2,CASSLERYNEQFF
TRBJ2-1,TRBV4-1,CASSDGQDEQFF
TRBJ2-1,TRBV19,CASSIEDEQFF
TRBJ1-5,TRBV7-8,CASSPRTDAYSNQPQHF
TRBJ2-7,TRBV6-6,CASSYLSWGESYEQYF
TRBJ2-7,TRBV11-3,CASSSRQGVGEQYF
TRBJ2-2,TRBV29-1,CSVGDRVTTGELFF
TRBJ2-7,TRBV7-9,CASSSGSRQGSSYEQYF
TRBJ2-1,TRBV6-1,CASSVQTGLSYNEQFF
TRBJ2-3,TRBV4-1,CASSPARGLRDTQYF
TRBJ2-7,TRBV28,CASSLGDGDEQYF
TRBJ2-3,TRBV7-6,CASSLVGGTDTQYF
TRBJ1-6,TRBV27,CASSQQPQGANSPLHF
TRBJ1-5,TRBV6-5,CASRPDRGAQPQHF
TRBJ2-7,TRBV30,CAWRPLVGVFYEQYF